This T cell receptor (beta chain) was identified during a study of blood T cell repertoires in COVID-19. Overall study: The samples span acute and convalescent COVID-19 from the United States, Italy and Spain. In each case, the material was cDNA or gDNA derived from T cells, B-cell-depleted T cells, or PBMCs.

Followed over time, Seattle patients had been enrolled while infection was active. Original handling: How many nucleated cells were present was estimated from reference gene primer amplification. Using immunoSEQ multiplex PCR, the repertoire was profiled, and TCRdb retains in-frame clones only, with some absent. V and J calls and clone size come straight from that table; D and trimming were deduced from the DNA. The data contain approximately 75,000 clones, around nine tenths of them seen just once; the ten biggest clones take up 6% to 6.5%. Germline V gene data show CDR1 as MNHEY and CDR2 as SVGAGI. Trimming cost V 6 bases and J 6 bases; bases outside gene matches: 8. This CDR3 region has 14 residues.

The rearrangement uses TRBV6-5 and TRBJ1-1; TRBD1 matches 9 bases. The sequenced sample consisted of peripheral blood. This receptor was identified in a man aged 80 or over with COVID-19, enrolled during active disease. The chain's CDR3 is CASSTLRQGAEAFF. The DNA for the CDR3 is TGTGCCAGCAGCACTCTGCGACAGGGGGCTGAAGCTTTCTTT.